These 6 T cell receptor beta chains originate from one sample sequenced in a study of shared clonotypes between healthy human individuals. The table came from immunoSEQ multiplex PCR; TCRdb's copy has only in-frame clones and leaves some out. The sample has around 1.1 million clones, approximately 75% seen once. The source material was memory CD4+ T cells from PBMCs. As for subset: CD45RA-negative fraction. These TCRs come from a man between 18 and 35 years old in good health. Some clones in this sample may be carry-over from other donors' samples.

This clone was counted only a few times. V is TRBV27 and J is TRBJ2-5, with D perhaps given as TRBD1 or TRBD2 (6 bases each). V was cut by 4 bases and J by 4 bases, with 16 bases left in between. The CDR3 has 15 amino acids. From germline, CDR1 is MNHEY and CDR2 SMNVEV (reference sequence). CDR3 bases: TGTGCCAGCAGTTCTGAAGGGGGGATTGGAGAGACCCAGTACTTC. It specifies CASSSEGGIGETQYF.

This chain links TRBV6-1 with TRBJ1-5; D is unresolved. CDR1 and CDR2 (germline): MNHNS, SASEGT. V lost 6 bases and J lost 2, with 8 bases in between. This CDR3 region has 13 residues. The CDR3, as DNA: TGTGCCAGCAGGAGGGAAGGCAATCAGCCCCAGCATTTT. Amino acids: CASRREGNQPQHF.

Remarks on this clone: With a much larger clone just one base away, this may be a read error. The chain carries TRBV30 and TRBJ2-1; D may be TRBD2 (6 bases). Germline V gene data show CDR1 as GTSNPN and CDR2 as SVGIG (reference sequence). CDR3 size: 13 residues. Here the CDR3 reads CARSTWSGLEQFF. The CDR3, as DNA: TGTGCCCGGAGTACTTGGAGCGGGCTTGAGCAGTTCTTC.

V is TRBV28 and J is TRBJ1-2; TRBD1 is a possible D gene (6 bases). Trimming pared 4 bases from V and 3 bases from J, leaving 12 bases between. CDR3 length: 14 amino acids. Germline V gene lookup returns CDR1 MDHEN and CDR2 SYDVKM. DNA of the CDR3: TGTGCCAGCAGTTATACAGGGAGCGACTATGGCTACACCTTC. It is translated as CASSYTGSDYGYTF.

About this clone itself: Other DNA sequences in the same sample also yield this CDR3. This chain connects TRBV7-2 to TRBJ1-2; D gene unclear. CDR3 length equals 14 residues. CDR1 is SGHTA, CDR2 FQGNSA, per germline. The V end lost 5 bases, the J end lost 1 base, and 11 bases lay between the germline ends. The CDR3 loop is CASSPRTDNYGYTF. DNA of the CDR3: TGTGCCAGCAGCCCTCGGACGGATAACTATGGCTACACCTTC.

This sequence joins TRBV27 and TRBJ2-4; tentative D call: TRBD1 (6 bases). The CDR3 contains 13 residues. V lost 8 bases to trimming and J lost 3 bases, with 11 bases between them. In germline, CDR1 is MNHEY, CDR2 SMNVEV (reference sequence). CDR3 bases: TGTGCCAGCTATGACAGGAGCAAAAACATTCAGTACTTC. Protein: CASYDRSKNIQYF.